Described below is a single T cell receptor beta chain sequence and its context. Its specificity is not known. The second PCR ran roughly 7 to 11 cycles with a sample-barcoded 5' primer and J-beta primers. In TCRdb, the 5' RACE reads were re-called with MiXCR into one record per CDR3 protein. The sample comprises more than 1.4 million distinct CDR3 sequences, approximately 38% of which are singletons, and 7.9% rests with the top ten. The sample comes from a study of blood T cells in healthy people across ages. Whole-study context: Per every two T cells, about one barcoded beta molecule was captured by template switching.

The CDR3 runs to 15 residues. The V end lost 0 bases, the J end lost 10 bases, and 18 bases lay between the germline ends. Germline loops: CDR1 MGHRA, CDR2 YSYEKL. Broader study findings: Unsorted PBMCs ruled out conclusive naive versus antigen-experienced comparison.

The V gene is TRBV4-1, the J gene TRBJ1-2; D is possibly TRBD1 (5 bases). The TCR sequence derives from a woman between 18 and 29 years old in good health. Source material: blood. The CDR3 protein is CASSQDWGNMRDYTF. CDR3 DNA sequence: TGCGCCAGCAGCCAAGATTGGGGGAATATGAGGGACTACACCTTC.